The 24 T cell receptor beta chains reported below all come from one sample, sequenced in a study of T cell responses to AZD1222 COVID-19 vaccine. Generated by immunoSEQ multiplex PCR, the TCRdb table keeps only in-frame clones and is missing some. This sample's table has about 140,000 clones. The sequencing input was peripheral blood. Receptors originate from an adult in good health.

The V gene is TRBV7-9, the J gene TRBJ1-1; D perhaps matches TRBD1 (5 bases). V lost 6 bases, J lost 6 bases, and 8 bases lay in between. The CDR3 has 11 amino acids. Germline loops: CDR1 SEHNR, CDR2 FQNEAQ (reference sequence). The CDR3 loop reads CASRGVAEAFF. The CDR3, as DNA: TGTGCCAGCAGGGGGGTCGCTGAAGCTTTCTTT.

The rearrangement uses TRBV10-3 and TRBJ2-7; tentative D call: TRBD2 (7 bases). The CDR3 runs 14 residues. The germline V gene encodes CDR1 ENHRY and CDR2 SYGVKD. V shed 4 bases and J shed 5 bases, with 15 bases lying between them. The CDR3 bases are TGTGCCATCAGTGCCGCGGGGGCGAACCACGAGCAGTACTTC. This translates into CAISAAGANHEQYF.

The genes are TRBV4-1 and TRBJ2-1; TRBD2 matches at 15 bases. The CDR3 contains 17 residues. The V and J ends lost 3 bases and 6 bases, in that order; junction bases with no gene match: 6. Germline CDR1 MGHRA, CDR2 YSYEKL. The chain's CDR3 is CASSHRTSGGAGNEQFF. CDR3 bases: TGCGCCAGCAGCCACCGGACTAGCGGGGGGGCGGGCAATGAGCAGTTCTTC.

The chain links TRBV30 to TRBJ2-1; no firm D call. V lost 4 bases, J lost 1 base, and 8 bases lay in between. Germline CDR1 is GTSNPN and CDR2 is SVGIG (reference sequence). The CDR3 has 13 amino acids. The CDR3 sequence: CAWMTHSYNEQFF. The CDR3 coding sequence is TGTGCCTGGATGACACATTCCTACAATGAGCAGTTCTTC.

The chain combines TRBV19 with TRBJ1-1; 11 bases line up with TRBD1. Germline V CDR1 and CDR2: LNHDA, SQIVND (reference sequence). Trimming cost V 3 bases and J 7 bases; bases outside gene matches: 10. The CDR3 contains 16 residues. CDR3 amino acids: CASSIPGTGGLFEAFF. The CDR3 coding sequence is TGTGCCAGTAGTATCCCCGGGACAGGGGGTCTGTTTGAAGCTTTCTTT.

The genes are TRBV2 and TRBJ2-6; no definite D call. The CDR3 runs 18 residues. The germline CDR1 and CDR2 sequences are SNHLY and FYNNEI. V was trimmed by 0 bases and J by 2 bases, leaving 14 bases between them. CDR3: CASSEAGWGKAGANVLTF. CDR3 DNA sequence: TGTGCCAGCAGTGAAGCGGGATGGGGAAAAGCTGGGGCCAACGTCCTGACTTTC.

The chain recombines TRBV6-5 with TRBJ1-2, with TRBD1 matching 8 bases. V lost 7 bases to trimming and J lost 4 bases; unmatched junction nucleotides: 8. In germline, CDR1 is MNHEY, CDR2 SVGAGI. The CDR3 runs to 14 residues. In nucleotides, the CDR3 is TGTGCCAGCACGTCTCAGGGGGCAGGCTATGGCTACACCTTC. Translating gives CASTSQGAGYGYTF.

The chain links TRBV7-2 to TRBJ1-2, with 10 positions matching TRBD1. Trimming took 5 bases from V and 0 from J; bases not matched to a gene: 9. Per germline, CDR1 SGHTA and CDR2 FQGNSA. This CDR3 comprises 17 residues. The CDR3 nucleotides read TGTGCCAGCAGCGCTCGGACAGGGGGACCATCTAACTATGGCTACACCTTC. Its protein product is CASSARTGGPSNYGYTF.

The chain employs TRBV7-3 and TRBJ2-5; D possibly corresponds to TRBD2 (7 bases). Germline CDR1 reads SGHTA; CDR2 reads FQGTGA. The ends were cut back, 0 bases at V and 1 base at J, with 9 bases in the middle. The CDR3 length is 15 residues. CDR3 in DNA: TGTGCCAGCAGCTTAACGGCGGGGGCCCAAGAGACCCAGTACTTC. It translates to CASSLTAGAQETQYF.

The chain employs TRBV19 and TRBJ2-3, with D perhaps matching TRBD2 (6 bases). Germline CDR1 LNHDA, CDR2 SQIVND (reference sequence). V was cut by 4 bases and J by 2 bases, with 16 bases left in between. The CDR3 has 16 residues. The CDR3: CASSNPTAGYTDTQYF. The CDR3 bases are TGTGCCAGTAGTAACCCAACGGCGGGGTACACAGATACGCAGTATTTT.

This chain uses TRBV13 with TRBJ1-4; 10 nucleotides match TRBD1. The germline V gene has CDR1 PRHDT and CDR2 FYEKMQ (reference sequence). With 4 bases clipped from V and 8 bases from J, the junction kept 7 bases outside the gene matches. The CDR3 has 15 amino acids. In nucleotides, the CDR3 is TGTGCCAGCAGCTCTCGACAGGGGGCCCCCGAAAAACTGTTTTTT. This translates into CASSSRQGAPEKLFF.

The rearrangement uses TRBV18 and TRBJ2-1, with 13 positions matching TRBD2. Per the germline V gene, CDR1 is KGHSH and CDR2 is LQKENI. The V and J ends lost 3 bases and 0 bases, in that order; junction bases with no gene match: 11. CDR3 size: 20 residues. CDR3 loop: CASSPSGTSGALSSYNEQFF. CDR3 nucleotides: TGTGCCAGCTCACCCTCCGGGACTAGCGGGGCCCTCAGCTCCTACAATGAGCAGTTCTTC.

V is TRBV27 and J is TRBJ2-3; a possible D gene is TRBD2 (6 bases). The CDR3 runs 15 residues. The V end was cut by 4 bases, the J end by 2 bases, with 13 bases between. CDR1 and CDR2 (germline): MNHEY, SMNVEV (reference sequence). Written as DNA, the CDR3 is TGTGCCAGCAGTTCGGTTGCGGGGACCACAGATACGCAGTATTTT. It encodes CASSSVAGTTDTQYF.

This chain links TRBV11-3 with TRBJ2-1; TRBD2 agrees at 8 bases. V shed 5 bases and J 8 bases; nucleotides not matched to a gene: 14. CDR1 and CDR2 from the germline V gene are SGHNT and YENEEA. The CDR3 extends over 16 amino acids. This CDR3 is CASSPPPGGGVDEQFF. In nucleotides, the CDR3 is TGTGCCAGCAGCCCACCGCCCGGGGGGGGCGTCGATGAGCAGTTCTTC.

The V call is TRBV6-2 or TRBV6-3, the J call TRBJ1-5; the match to TRBD1 covers 8 bases. Germline trimming cut 6 bases from V and 3 bases from J; bases unmatched to any gene: 13. Germline loops: CDR1 MNHEY, CDR2 SVGEGT. The length of the CDR3 is 17 residues. CDR3 sequence (DNA): TGTGCCAGCAGCCGCATGAGGGACAGGACGTTCAATCAGCCCCAGCATTTT. Translation gives CASSRMRDRTFNQPQHF.

The V call is TRBV6-5, the J call TRBJ1-2, with 11 bases matching TRBD1. This CDR3 has 15 amino acids. J was trimmed by 7 bases and V by 7 bases; bases with no gene match: 11. Germline assignment: CDR1 MNHEY and CDR2 SVGAGI. CDR3 bases: TGTGCCAGCATGGTTTCTGGACAGGGGGCAGGTGGCTACACCTTC. Amino acids: CASMVSGQGAGGYTF.

The rearrangement joins TRBV7-6 to TRBJ2-5; 8 positions agree with TRBD1. The CDR3 covers 15 residues. Losses at the gene ends were 5 bases for V and 1 base for J; bases not matched to a gene: 6. Germline V gives CDR1 SGHVS, CDR2 FNYEAQ. The CDR3 loop is CASSKRQGSQETQYF. The DNA of the CDR3 is TGTGCCAGCAGCAAAAGACAGGGGTCCCAAGAGACCCAGTACTTC.

The chain employs TRBV5-8 and TRBJ2-3, with D maybe TRBD2 (5 bases). V dropped 4 bases and J dropped 0 bases, with 12 bases sitting between them. Germline CDR1 and CDR2: SGHTS and YDEGEE. The CDR3 spans 15 residues. CDR3 DNA sequence: TGTGCCAGCAGCCCGGACGGGATTAGCACAGATACGCAGTATTTT. Amino acids: CASSPDGISTDTQYF.

The chain recombines TRBV5-1 with TRBJ1-1; 11 bases agree with TRBD1. The CDR3 has 16 amino acids. The germline CDR1 and CDR2 sequences are SGHRS and YFSETQ. Germline trimming cut 1 base from V and 3 bases from J; bases unmatched to any gene: 5. CDR3 region: CASSLRPGQGDTEAFF. CDR3 in DNA: TGCGCCAGCAGCTTGAGACCGGGACAGGGGGACACTGAAGCTTTCTTT.

J is TRBJ1-5 and V is TRBV28, with a weak D call TRBD1 (6 bases). V lost 1 base to trimming and J lost 1 base, with 11 bases between them. The CDR3 runs 16 residues. CDR1 and CDR2 from the germline V gene are MDHEN and SYDVKM. CDR3 coding DNA: TGTGCCAGCAGTTTATTTCAGGGGTTAAGCAATCAGCCCCAGCATTTT. Its translation is CASSLFQGLSNQPQHF.

This chain links TRBV28 with TRBJ1-5, with a tentative D call TRBD1 (6 bases). CDR1 is MDHEN, CDR2 SYDVKM, per germline. The CDR3 has 16 amino acids. Trimming left V 5 bases short and J 4 bases short, with 18 bases between. This CDR3 reads CASSAPGARGNQPQHF. DNA of the CDR3: TGTGCCAGCAGTGCCCCAGGGGCCCGGGGAAATCAGCCCCAGCATTTT.

In DNA form, the CDR3 reads TGTGCCTGCCGGGACAGGGGGACAGATACGCAGTATTTT. Translation gives CACRDRGTDTQYF. This sequence joins TRBV30 and TRBJ2-3, with 11 bases fitting TRBD1. CDR1 is GTSNPN and CDR2 is SVGIG in the germline V gene (reference sequence). The CDR3 extends over 13 amino acids. V dropped 6 bases and J dropped 3; count of bases not matched to a gene: 2.

The chain uses TRBV5-6 and TRBJ2-7; TRBD2 aligns across 14 bases. Germline CDR1 and CDR2: SGHDT and YYEEEE. This CDR3 spans 16 amino acids. J lost 4 bases, V lost 4 bases, and 7 bases had no gene match. The CDR3 DNA reads as TGTGCCAGCAGCCCCGGGACTAGCGGGGGTCGGTACGAGCAGTACTTC. This codes for CASSPGTSGGRYEQYF.

Note on this clone: This specimen includes other DNA sequences encoding the same CDR3. V and J are TRBV9 and TRBJ2-5; the match to TRBD2 covers 16 bases. The CDR3 sequence is 17 residues long. Germline values: CDR1 SGDLS, CDR2 YYNGEE. The V segment lost 2 bases and the J segment 5 bases; nucleotides outside the gene matches: 6. DNA for the CDR3: TGTGCCAGCAGCGTCGGGACTAGCGGGGGGGCGCGGGAGACCCAGTACTTC. It encodes CASSVGTSGGARETQYF.